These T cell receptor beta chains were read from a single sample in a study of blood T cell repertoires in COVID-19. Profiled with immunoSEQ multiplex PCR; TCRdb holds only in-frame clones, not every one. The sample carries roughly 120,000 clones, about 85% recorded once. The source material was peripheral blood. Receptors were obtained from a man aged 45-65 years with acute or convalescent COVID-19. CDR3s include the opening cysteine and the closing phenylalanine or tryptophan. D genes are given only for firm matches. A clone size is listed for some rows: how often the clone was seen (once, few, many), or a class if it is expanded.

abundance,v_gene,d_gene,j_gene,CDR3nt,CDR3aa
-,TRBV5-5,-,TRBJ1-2,TGTGCCAGCAGCGTGGATCCTCCGGGCTACACCTTC,CASSVDPPGYTF
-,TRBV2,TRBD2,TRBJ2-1,TGTGCCAGCATTCCCCGCCCTCGGGAGCGGGGGGCAAGGACCGGTTATGAGCAGTTCTTC,CASIPRPRERGARTGYEQFF
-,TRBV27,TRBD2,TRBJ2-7,TGTGCCAGTAACCGTTTGGGGGGGGGCGAGCAGTACTTC,CASNRLGGGEQYF
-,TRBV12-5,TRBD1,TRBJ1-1,TGTGCTAGTGGTTTGGTACTGGGACAGGGTGGGACTGAAGCTTTCTTT,CASGLVLGQGGTEAFF
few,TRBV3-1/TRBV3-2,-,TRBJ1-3,TGTGCCAGCAGCCAAGAGTTGACACTTTACTCTGGAAACACCATATATTTT,CASSQELTLYSGNTIYF
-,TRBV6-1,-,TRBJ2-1,TGTGCCAGCAGTGACCCCGGCGCAGGGTCGCTCAATGAGCAGTTCTTC,CASSDPGAGSLNEQFF
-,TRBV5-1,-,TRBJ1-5,TGCGCCAGCAGTCTAAGTTGGGGAGATCAGCCCCAGCATTTT,CASSLSWGDQPQHF
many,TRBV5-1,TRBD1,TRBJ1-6,TGCGCCAGCAGCTGGGACCTCGGACAGGGAAATTCACCCCTCCACTTT,CASSWDLGQGNSPLHF
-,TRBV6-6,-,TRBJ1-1,TGTGCCAGCAGTCCCGGGGGTTGGGGCCGGAACACTGAAGCTTTCTTT,CASSPGGWGRNTEAFF
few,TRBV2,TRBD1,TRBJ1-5,TGTGCCACCTCCCGGGACAGGGCTAGCAATCAGCCCCAGCATTTT,CATSRDRASNQPQHF
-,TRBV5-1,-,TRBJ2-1,TGCGCCAGCAGCATCGACTCCCCCTACAATGAGCAGTTCTTC,CASSIDSPYNEQFF
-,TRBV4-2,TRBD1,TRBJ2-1,TGTGCCAGCAGCCAAGTTGACAGGGGGGTCAATGAGCAGTTCTTC,CASSQVDRGVNEQFF
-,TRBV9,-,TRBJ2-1,TGTGCCAGCAGCGGACGGGACTTTTACAATGAGCAGTTCTTC,CASSGRDFYNEQFF
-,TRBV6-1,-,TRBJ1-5,TGTGCCAGCAGTGAATGGGGCAATGATCAGCCCCAGCATTTT,CASSEWGNDQPQHF
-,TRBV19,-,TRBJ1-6,TGTGCCAGTAGTATATATCTTCTCTGGCTCTCCTATAATTCACCCCTCCACTTT,CASSIYLLWLSYNSPLHF
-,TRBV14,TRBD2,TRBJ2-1,TGTGCCAGCAGAGATACTAGCGGCTCTTACAATGAGCAGTTCTTC,CASRDTSGSYNEQFF
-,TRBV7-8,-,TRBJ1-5,TGTGCCAGCAGCTTAAGCAGGGCACAGCCCCAGCATTTT,CASSLSRAQPQHF
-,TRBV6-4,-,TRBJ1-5,TGTGCCAGCAGTGTTCTGGCTGGTGATCAGCCCCAGCATTTT,CASSVLAGDQPQHF
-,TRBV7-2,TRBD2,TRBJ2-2,TGTGCCAGCAGCTTCGATAGACTAGCGGGGCTCACCGGGGAGCTGTTTTTT,CASSFDRLAGLTGELFF
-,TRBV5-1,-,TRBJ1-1,TGCGCCAGCAGCTTGGCGGCGGAGAGCAAAGCTTTCTTT,CASSLAAESKAFF
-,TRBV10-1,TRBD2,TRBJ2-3,TGCGCCAGCAGTGAGTCTCCGGGACTAGCGGGGGTTATCACAGATACGCAGTATTTT,CASSESPGLAGVITDTQYF
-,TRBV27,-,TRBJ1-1,TGTGCCAGCAGGCCCGGGGGGGGTATCACTGAAGCTTTCTTT,CASRPGGGITEAFF
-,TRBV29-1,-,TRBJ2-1,TGCAGCGTTGATTTACAGGGATCATACAATGAGCAGTTCTTC,CSVDLQGSYNEQFF
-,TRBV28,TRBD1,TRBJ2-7,TGTGCCAGCAGTTTAGTGGGGACAGGGCGATACGAGCAGTACTTC,CASSLVGTGRYEQYF
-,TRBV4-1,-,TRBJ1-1,TGCGCCAGCAGCCAAGAAAGGGGGGGAACTGAAGCTTTCTTT,CASSQERGGTEAFF
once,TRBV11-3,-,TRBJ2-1,TGTGCCAGCAGCCCAGACATAGGCGCCTACAATGAGCAGTTCTTC,CASSPDIGAYNEQFF
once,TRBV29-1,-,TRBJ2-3,TGCAGCGGGAGACAGTTTTCTAGCACAGATACGCAGTATTTT,CSGRQFSSTDTQYF
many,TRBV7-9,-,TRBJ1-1,TGTGCCAGCAGCTTCTTGGGGCCTAACTCTGAAGCTTTCTTT,CASSFLGPNSEAFF
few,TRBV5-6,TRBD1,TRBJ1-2,TGTGCCAGCAGCGGTACAGGGGGGGGCTATGGCTACACCTTC,CASSGTGGGYGYTF
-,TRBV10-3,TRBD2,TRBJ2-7,TGTGCCACCGGACTAGCGGGGGGCTACGAGCAGTACTTC,CATGLAGGYEQYF
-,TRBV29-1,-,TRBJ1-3,TGCAGCGTTGTTGGAGGGAAGGTCGGAAACACCATATATTTT,CSVVGGKVGNTIYF
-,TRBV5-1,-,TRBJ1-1,TGCGCCAGCAGACTCACAGGATTGAACACTGAAGCTTTCTTT,CASRLTGLNTEAFF
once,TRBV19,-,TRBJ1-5,TGTGCCAGCGCTCCTGACTTGAATCAGCCCCAGCATTTT,CASAPDLNQPQHF
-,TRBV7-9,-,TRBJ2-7,TGTGCCAGCAGCTTAGGACAGTCCGAGCAGTACTTC,CASSLGQSEQYF
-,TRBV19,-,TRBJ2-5,TGTGCCAGTAGTTTAAGCGGGCGGGGAAGGGAGACCCAGTACTTC,CASSLSGRGRETQYF
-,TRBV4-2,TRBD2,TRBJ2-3,TGTGCCAGCAGCCTGGGACTAGCCGGAGGAGAAGAGACGCAGTATTTT,CASSLGLAGGEETQYF
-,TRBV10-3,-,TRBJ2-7,TGTGCCATCAGTGAGTCAGGAGGGAACGAGCAGTACTTC,CAISESGGNEQYF
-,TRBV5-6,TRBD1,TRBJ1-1,TGTGCCAGCAGCTTGGGACAGGGCGATGAAGCTTTCTTT,CASSLGQGDEAFF
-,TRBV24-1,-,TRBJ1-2,TGTGCCACCAGTGGGGGGCTCGCTGGAGCTAACTATGGCTACACCTTC,CATSGGLAGANYGYTF
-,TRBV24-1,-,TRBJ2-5,TGTGCCACCAGTGACTCCGGGACTCAAGAGACCCAGTACTTC,CATSDSGTQETQYF
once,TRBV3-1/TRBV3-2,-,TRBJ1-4,TGTGCCAGCAGCCTCCGCGTTAGGGGTGGGGAAAAACTGTTTTTT,CASSLRVRGGEKLFF